This T cell receptor beta chain appears in the sequencing data of a study of Ad26.COV2.S vaccination and SARS-CoV-2 variants. Overall study: Into the muscle, Ad26.COV2.S was dosed once or twice, 56 days apart.

Treatment noted: some 19 received Ad26.COV2.S at low or high dose, single or two shots; several received placebo; per-sample allocation not given. The investigators took samples on day 63 after the first vaccine or placebo injection. Vaccine was an Ad26 vector expressing Wuhan-strain SARS-CoV-2 spike. Remarks on this clone: The target antigen is unknown.

Study-wide points: Spike-specific TCR breadth was greater after Ad26.COV2.S than placebo. Total T cell responses may have been underestimated by the TCR breadth and depth analyses.

This CDR3 has 15 residues. From germline, CDR1 is MGHRA and CDR2 YSYEKL. Trimming cost V 1 base and J 3 bases, with 10 bases left between them. Sequencing used immunoSEQ multiplex PCR; TCRdb keeps in-frame clones, though not all of them. This table has some 370,000 clones, around four fifths appearing once. The chain uses TRBV4-1 and TRBJ1-3; D might be TRBD1 (6 bases). This TCR was sampled from a person aged 18-65 years who received the Ad26.COV2.S COVID-19 vaccine or a placebo. The sample was peripheral blood, taken in a trial of Ad26.COV2.S vaccine versus placebo. CDR3 nucleotide sequence: TGCGCCAGCAGCCAAGGTGGGACACGTGGAAACACCATATATTTT. Translated: CASSQGGTRGNTIYF.